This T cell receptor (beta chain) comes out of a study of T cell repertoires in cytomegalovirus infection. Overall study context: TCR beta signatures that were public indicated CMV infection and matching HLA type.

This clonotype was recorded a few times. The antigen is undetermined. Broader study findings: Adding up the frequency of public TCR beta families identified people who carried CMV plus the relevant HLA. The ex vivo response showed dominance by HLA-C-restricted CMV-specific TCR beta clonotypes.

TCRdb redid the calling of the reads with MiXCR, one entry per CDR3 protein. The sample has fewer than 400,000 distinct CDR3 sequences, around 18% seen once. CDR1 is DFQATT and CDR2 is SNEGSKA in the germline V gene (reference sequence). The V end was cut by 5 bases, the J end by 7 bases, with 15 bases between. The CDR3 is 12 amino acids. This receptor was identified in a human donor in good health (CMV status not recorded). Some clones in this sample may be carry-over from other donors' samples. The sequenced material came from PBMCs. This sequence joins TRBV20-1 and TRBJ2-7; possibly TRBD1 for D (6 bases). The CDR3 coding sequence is TGCAGTGCTCTCGGACAGTCAGGGGAGCAGTACTTC. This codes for CSALGQSGEQYF.